The clone carrying this TCR beta chain was picked up many times. The antigen is undetermined. The donor group consisted entirely of healthy Caucasians. The sample belongs to a study of identical twins. General study points: Cord blood's abundant beta clonotypes had fewer insertions, unlike memory repertoires. Out-of-frame alpha sequences that twins shared showed excess low generation probability.

Template switching (which added a universal primer site) was used, and cDNA carried unique molecular identifiers. TCRdb re-derived calls from the 5' RACE reads in MiXCR, one entry per CDR3 protein. The sample lists approximately 690,000 distinct CDR3 sequences, approximately 6% seen once, with approximately 1.6% in the top ten. The clonotype was recovered from a man between 18 and 35 years old in good health. The sequencing sample was made of naive T cells sorted from blood.

This CDR3 is CASGHNTGELFF. The CDR3, as DNA: TGTGCCAGCGGCCATAACACCGGGGAGCTGTTTTTT. The gene calls are TRBV25-1 and TRBJ2-2, with unresolved D. This CDR3 comprises 12 residues. V was trimmed by 8 bases and J by 2 bases, leaving 6 bases between them. The germline gives CDR1 MGHDK, CDR2 SYGVNS.